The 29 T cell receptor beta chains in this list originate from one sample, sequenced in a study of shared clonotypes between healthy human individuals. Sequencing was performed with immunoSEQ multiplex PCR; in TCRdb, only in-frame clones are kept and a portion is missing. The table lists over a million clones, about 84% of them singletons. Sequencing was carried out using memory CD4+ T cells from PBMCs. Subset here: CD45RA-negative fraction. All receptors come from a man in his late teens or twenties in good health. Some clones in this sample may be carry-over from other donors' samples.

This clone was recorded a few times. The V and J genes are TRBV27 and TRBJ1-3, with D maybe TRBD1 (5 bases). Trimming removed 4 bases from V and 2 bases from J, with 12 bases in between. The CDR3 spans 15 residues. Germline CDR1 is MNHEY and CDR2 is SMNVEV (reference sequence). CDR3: CASSSEGLPGNTIYF. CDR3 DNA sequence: TGTGCCAGCAGTTCAGAGGGACTTCCTGGAAACACCATATATTTT.

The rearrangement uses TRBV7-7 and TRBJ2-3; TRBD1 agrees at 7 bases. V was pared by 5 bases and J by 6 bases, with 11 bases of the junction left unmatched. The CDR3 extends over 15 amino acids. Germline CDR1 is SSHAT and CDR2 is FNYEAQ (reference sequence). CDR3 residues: CASSKGTEGWDTQYF. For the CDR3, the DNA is TGTGCCAGCAGCAAGGGGACAGAGGGTTGGGATACGCAGTATTTT.

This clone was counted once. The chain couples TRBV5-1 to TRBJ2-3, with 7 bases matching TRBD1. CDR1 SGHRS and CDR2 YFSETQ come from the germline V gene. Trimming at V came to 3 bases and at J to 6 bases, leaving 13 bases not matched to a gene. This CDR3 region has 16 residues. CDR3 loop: CASSWGQSRPADTQYF. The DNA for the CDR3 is TGCGCCAGCAGCTGGGGACAGTCCCGACCCGCCGATACGCAGTATTTT.

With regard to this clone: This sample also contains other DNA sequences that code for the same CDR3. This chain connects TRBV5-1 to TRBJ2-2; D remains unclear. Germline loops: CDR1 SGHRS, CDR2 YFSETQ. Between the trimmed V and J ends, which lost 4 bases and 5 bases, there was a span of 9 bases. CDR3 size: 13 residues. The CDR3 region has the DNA TGCGCCAGCAGCCTCGGGTATACCGGGGAGCTGTTTTTT. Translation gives CASSLGYTGELFF.

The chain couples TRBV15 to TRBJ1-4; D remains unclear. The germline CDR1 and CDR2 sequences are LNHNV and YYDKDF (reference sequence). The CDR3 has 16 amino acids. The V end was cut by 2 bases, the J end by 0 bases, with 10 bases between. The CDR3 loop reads CATSRYGDTTNEKLFF. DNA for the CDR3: TGTGCCACCAGCAGATACGGAGATACAACTAATGAAAAACTGTTTTTT.

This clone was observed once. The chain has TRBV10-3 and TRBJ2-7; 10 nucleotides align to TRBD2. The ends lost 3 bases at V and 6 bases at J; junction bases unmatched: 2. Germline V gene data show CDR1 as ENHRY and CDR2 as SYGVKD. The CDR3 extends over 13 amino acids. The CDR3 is CAISEASGSEQYF. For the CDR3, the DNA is TGTGCCATCAGTGAAGCTAGCGGGAGCGAGCAGTACTTC.

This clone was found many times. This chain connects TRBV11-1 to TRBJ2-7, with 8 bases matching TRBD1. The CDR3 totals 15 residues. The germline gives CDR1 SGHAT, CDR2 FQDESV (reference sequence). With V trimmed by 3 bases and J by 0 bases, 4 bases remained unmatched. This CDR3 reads CASSLGQVFSYEQYF. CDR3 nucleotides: TGTGCCAGCAGCTTGGGACAGGTTTTCTCCTACGAGCAGTACTTC.

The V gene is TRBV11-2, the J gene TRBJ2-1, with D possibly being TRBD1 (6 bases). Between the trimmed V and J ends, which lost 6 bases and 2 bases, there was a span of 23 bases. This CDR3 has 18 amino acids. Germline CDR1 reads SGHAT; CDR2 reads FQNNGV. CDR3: CASRLLGTRPGAYNEQFF. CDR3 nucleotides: TGTGCCAGCAGGCTCCTAGGGACAAGGCCAGGGGCCTACAATGAGCAGTTCTTC.

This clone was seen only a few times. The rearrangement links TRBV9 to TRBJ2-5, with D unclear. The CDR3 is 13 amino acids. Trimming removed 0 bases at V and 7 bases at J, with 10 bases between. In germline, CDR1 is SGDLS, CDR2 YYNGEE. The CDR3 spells CASSVEAPGTQYF. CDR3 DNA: TGTGCCAGCAGCGTAGAGGCCCCGGGGACCCAGTACTTC.

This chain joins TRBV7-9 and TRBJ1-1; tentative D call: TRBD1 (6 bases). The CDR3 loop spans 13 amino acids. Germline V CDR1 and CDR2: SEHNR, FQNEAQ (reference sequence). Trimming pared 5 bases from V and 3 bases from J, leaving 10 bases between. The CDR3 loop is CASSRGADTEAFF. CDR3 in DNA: TGTGCCAGCAGCCGGGGGGCAGACACTGAAGCTTTCTTT.

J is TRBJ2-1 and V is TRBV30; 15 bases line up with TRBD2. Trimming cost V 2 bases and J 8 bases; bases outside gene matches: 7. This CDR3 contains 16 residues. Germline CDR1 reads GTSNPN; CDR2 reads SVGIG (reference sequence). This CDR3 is CAWSLGLAGGVDEQFF. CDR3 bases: TGTGCCTGGAGTTTAGGACTAGCGGGAGGGGTGGATGAGCAGTTCTTC.

The CDR3 region is CASSLGASGGPKYF. CDR3 bases: TGTGCCAGCAGCTTAGGCGCTAGCGGGGGGCCCAAGTATTTT. The V gene is TRBV7-9, the J gene TRBJ2-3, with TRBD2 matching over 11 bases. Trimming at V came to 1 base and at J to 13 bases, leaving 7 bases not matched to a gene. Looked up from germline, CDR1 is SEHNR and CDR2 is FQNEAQ (reference sequence). The CDR3 is made up of 14 amino acids.

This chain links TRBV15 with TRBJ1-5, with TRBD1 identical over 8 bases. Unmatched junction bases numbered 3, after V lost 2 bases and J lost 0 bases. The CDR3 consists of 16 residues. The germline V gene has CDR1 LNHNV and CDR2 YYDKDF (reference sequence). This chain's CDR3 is CATSRYGQGSNQPQHF. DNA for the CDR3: TGTGCCACCAGCAGATACGGACAGGGTAGCAATCAGCCCCAGCATTTT.

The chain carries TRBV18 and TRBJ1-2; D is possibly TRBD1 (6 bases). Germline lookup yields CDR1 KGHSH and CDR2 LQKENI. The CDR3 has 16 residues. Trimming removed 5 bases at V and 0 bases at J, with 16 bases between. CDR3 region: CASSFLRDKANYGYTF. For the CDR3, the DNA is TGTGCCAGCTCATTCCTTCGGGACAAAGCTAACTATGGCTACACCTTC.

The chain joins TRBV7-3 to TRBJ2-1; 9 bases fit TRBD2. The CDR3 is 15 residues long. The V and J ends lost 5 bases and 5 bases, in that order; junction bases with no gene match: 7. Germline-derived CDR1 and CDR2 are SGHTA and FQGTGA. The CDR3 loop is CASSPVAGANNEQFF. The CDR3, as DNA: TGTGCCAGCAGCCCCGTAGCGGGAGCCAACAATGAGCAGTTCTTC.

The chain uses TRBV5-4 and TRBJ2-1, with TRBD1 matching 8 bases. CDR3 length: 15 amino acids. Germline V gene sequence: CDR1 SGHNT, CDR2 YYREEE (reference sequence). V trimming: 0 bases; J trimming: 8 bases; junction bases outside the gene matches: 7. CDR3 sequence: CASSLVPTGVYEQFF. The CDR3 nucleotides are TGTGCCAGCAGCTTGGTTCCGACAGGGGTGTATGAGCAGTTCTTC.

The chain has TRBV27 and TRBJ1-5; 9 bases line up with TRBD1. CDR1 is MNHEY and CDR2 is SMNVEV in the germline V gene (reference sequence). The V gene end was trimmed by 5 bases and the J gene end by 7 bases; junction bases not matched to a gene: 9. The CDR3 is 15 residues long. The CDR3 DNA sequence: TGTGCCAGCAGTCCCCTCCGGGACAGGGTCCAGCCCCAGCATTTT. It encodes CASSPLRDRVQPQHF.

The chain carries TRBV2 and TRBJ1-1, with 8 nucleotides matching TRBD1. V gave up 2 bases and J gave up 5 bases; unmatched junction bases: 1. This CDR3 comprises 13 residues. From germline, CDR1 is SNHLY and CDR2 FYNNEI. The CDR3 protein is CASSETGGTEAFF. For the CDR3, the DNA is TGTGCCAGCAGTGAAACAGGGGGAACTGAAGCTTTCTTT.

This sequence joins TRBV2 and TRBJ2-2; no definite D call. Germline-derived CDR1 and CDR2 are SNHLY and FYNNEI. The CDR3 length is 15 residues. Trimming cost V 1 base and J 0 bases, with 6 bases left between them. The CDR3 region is CASSEGLANTGELFF. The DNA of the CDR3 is TGTGCCAGCAGTGAAGGACTGGCGAACACCGGGGAGCTGTTTTTT. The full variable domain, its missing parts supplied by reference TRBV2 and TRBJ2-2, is EPEVTQTPSHQVTQMGQEVILRCVPISNHLYFYWYRQILGQKVEFLVSFYNNEISEKSEIFDDQFSVERPDGSNFTLKIRSTKLEDSAMYFCASSEGLANTGELFFGEGSRLTVL.

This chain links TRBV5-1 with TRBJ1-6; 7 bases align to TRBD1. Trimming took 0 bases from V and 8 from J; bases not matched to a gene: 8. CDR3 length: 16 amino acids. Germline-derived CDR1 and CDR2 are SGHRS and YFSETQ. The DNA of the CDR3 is TGCGCCAGCAGCTTGGGTACACAGGGGTCCGATTCACCCCTCCACTTT. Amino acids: CASSLGTQGSDSPLHF.

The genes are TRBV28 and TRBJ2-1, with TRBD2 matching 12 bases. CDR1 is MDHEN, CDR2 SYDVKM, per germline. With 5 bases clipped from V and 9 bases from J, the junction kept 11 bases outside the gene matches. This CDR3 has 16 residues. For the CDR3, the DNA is TGTGCCAGCAGTCCCGCGGGACTAGCGGGCAGTATTGAGCAGTTCTTC. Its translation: CASSPAGLAGSIEQFF. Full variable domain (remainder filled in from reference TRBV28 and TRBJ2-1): DVKVTQSSRYLVKRTGEKVFLECVQDMDHENMFWYRQDPGLGLRLIYFSYDVKMKEKGDIPEGYSVSREKKERFSLILESASTNQTSMYLCASSPAGLAGSIEQFFGPGTRLTVL.

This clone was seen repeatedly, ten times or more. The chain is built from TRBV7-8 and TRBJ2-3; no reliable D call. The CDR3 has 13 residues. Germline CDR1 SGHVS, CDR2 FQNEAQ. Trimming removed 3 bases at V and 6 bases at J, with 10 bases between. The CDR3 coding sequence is TGTGCCAGCAGCTTGAGTGGTCGGGATACGCAGTATTTT. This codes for CASSLSGRDTQYF.

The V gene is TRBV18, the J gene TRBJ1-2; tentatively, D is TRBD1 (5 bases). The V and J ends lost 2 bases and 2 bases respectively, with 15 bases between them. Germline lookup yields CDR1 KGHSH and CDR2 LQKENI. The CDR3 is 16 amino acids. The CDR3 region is CASSPLMGGENYGYTF. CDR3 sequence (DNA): TGTGCCAGCTCACCATTGATGGGGGGAGAAAACTATGGCTACACCTTC.

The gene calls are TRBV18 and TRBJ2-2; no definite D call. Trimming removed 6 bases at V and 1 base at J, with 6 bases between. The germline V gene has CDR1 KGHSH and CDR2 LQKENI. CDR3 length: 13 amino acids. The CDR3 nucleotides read TGTGCCAGCTCCACGATGAACACCGGGGAGCTGTTTTTT. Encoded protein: CASSTMNTGELFF.

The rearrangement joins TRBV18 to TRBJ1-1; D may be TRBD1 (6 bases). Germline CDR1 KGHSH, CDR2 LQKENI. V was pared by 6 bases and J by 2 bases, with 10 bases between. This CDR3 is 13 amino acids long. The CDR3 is CASSQQGNTEAFF. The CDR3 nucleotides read TGTGCCAGCTCCCAACAGGGAAACACTGAAGCTTTCTTT. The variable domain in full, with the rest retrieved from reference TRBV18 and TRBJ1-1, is NAGVMQNPRHLVRRRGQEARLRCSPMKGHSHVYWYRQLPEEGLKFMVYLQKENIIDESGMPKERFSAEFPKEGPSILRIQQVVRGDSAAYFCASSQQGNTEAFFGQGTRLTVV.

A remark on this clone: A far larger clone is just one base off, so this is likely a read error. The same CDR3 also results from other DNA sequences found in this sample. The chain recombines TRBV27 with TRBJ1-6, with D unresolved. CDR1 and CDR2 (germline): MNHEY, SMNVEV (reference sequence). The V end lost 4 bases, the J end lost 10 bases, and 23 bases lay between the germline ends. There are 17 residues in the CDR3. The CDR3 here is CASSSRIQRAVNSPLHF. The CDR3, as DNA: TGTGCCAGCAGTTCAAGAATTCAGAGGGCGGTCAACTCACCCCTCCACTTT.

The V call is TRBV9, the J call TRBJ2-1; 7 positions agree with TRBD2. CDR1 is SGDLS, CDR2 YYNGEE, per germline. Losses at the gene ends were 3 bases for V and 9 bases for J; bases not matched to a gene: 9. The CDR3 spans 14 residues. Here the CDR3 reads CASSERDLLGEQFF. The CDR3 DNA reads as TGTGCCAGCAGCGAGCGGGACTTGCTAGGTGAGCAGTTCTTC.

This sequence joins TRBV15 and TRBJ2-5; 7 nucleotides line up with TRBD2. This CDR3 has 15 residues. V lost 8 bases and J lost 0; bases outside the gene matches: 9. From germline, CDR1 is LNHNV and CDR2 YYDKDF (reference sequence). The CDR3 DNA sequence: TGTGCCACCGGGCCGGGACTATCGTACCAAGAGACCCAGTACTTC. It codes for CATGPGLSYQETQYF. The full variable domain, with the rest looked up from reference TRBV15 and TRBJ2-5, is DAMVIQNPRYQVTQFGKPVTLSCSQTLNHNVMYWYQQKSSQAPKLLFHYYDKDFNNEADTPDNFQSRRPNTSFCFLDIRSPGLGDTAMYLCATGPGLSYQETQYFGPGTRLLVL.

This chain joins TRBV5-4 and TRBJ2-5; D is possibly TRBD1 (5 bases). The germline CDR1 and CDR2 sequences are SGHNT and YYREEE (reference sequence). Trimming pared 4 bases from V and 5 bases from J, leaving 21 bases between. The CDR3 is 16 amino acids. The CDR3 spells CASSTDPPQGWETQYF. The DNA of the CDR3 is TGTGCCAGCAGCACCGACCCCCCTCAGGGTTGGGAGACCCAGTACTTC.